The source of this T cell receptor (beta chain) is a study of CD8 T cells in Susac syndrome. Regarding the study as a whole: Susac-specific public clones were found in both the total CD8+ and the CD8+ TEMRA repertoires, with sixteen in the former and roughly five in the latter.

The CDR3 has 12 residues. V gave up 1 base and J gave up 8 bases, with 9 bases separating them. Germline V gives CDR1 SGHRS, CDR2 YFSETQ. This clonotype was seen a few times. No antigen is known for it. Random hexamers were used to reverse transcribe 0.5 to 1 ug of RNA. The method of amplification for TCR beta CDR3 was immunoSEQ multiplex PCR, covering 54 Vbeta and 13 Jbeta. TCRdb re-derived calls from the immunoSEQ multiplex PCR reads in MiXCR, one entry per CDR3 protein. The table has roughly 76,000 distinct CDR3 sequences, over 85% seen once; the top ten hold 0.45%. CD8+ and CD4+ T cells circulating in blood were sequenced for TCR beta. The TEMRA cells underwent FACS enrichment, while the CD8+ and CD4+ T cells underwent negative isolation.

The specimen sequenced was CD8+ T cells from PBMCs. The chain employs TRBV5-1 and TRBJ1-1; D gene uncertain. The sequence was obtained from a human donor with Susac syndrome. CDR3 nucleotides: TGCGCCAGCAGCTTGTTGGGTGCCGAAGCTTTCTTT. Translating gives CASSLLGAEAFF.